This TCR beta chain was observed in a study of blood T cell repertoires in COVID-19. At the level of the study: The United States, Italy and Spain provided the acute and convalescent COVID-19 samples. Nucleic acid was either cDNA or gDNA, and it came from T cells, B-cell-depleted T cells, or PBMCs.

The CDR3 length is 13 residues. Germline lookup yields CDR1 MDHEN and CDR2 SYDVKM. The V gene lost 3 bases and the J gene lost 7 bases, with 12 bases spanning the gap. This clone came up many times. Some clones are missing from TCRdb's copy, which holds only in-frame ones; the method was immunoSEQ multiplex PCR. The sample shows over 100,000 clones, less than 90% of them seen only once. The specimen was peripheral blood. The rearrangement links TRBV28 to TRBJ1-2, with a possible D match to TRBD1 (5 bases). This receptor was identified in a woman aged 55-69 years with acute or convalescent COVID-19. DNA of the CDR3: TGTGCCAGCAGTTTGGGGGGGGACTTTGGCTACACCTTC. It is translated as CASSLGGDFGYTF.